This entry is about one TCR beta chain. The data originate from a study of blood T cell repertoires in COVID-19. Study overall: Spain, Italy and the United States supplied samples that represented acute and convalescent COVID-19. PBMCs, B-cell-depleted T cells, or T cells were the source of the cDNA or gDNA that made up the material.

In the original processing: Reference gene primer amplification in the assay estimated nucleated cell counts. Clones were read by immunoSEQ multiplex PCR, and TCRdb kept only the in-frame ones, dropping some. Clone size and the V and J calls come from that table; the DNA yielded D and trimming. In the table there are approximately 200,000 clones, 80% to 90% of which are singletons. Germline CDR1 MNHEY, CDR2 SVGAGI. Trimming took off 7 bases at V and 3 bases at J, with 16 bases between the two ends. CDR3 length equals 15 residues. J is TRBJ1-5 and V is TRBV6-5; tentative D call: TRBD1 (5 bases). This TCR was recovered from a man between 60 and 75 years old who had recovered from COVID-19. Sequenced input: peripheral blood. The CDR3 loop reads CASINPRQHNQPQHF. CDR3 DNA: TGTGCCAGCATCAACCCCCGACAGCACAATCAGCCCCAGCATTTT.